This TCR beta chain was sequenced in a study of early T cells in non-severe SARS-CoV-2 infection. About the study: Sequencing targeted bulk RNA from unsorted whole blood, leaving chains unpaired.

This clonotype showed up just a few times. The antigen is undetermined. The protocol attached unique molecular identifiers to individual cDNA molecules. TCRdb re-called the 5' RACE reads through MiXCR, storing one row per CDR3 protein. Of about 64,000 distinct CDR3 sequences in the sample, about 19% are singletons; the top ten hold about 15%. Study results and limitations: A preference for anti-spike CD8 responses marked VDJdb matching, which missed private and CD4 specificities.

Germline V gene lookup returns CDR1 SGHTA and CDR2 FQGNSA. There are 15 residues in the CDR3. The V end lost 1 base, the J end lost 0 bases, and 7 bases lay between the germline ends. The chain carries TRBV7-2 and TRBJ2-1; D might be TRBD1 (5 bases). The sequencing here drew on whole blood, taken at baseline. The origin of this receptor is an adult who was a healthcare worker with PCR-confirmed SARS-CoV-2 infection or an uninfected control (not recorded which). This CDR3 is CASSLVGASYNEQFF. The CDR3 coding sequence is TGTGCCAGCAGCTTAGTTGGGGCCTCCTACAATGAGCAGTTCTTC.